A single sample gave rise to the 8 T cell receptor beta chains below, sequenced in a study of OX40 agonist ivuxolimab in advanced cancers. The repertoire was sequenced with immunoSEQ multiplex PCR; TCRdb's copy has only in-frame clones and lacks some. The data contain about 63,000 clones, approximately 86% of them seen just once; the ten biggest clones take up less than 0.85%. Sequences were derived from CD4+ or CD8+ T cells sorted from blood, sampled in a trial of the OX40 agonist ivuxolimab. Receptors originate from an adult with an advanced solid tumor such as melanoma, head and neck, liver or kidney cancer.

J is TRBJ1-3 and V is TRBV7-3, with D tentatively TRBD1 (5 bases). The CDR3 extends over 16 amino acids. The V gene lost 1 base and the J gene lost 0 bases, with 10 bases spanning the gap. CDR1 and CDR2 (germline): SGHTA, FQGTGA. In DNA, the CDR3 is TGTGCCAGCAGCTTAAATGGGGGGATCTCTGGAAACACCATATATTTT. It translates to CASSLNGGISGNTIYF. Together with reference TRBV7-3 and TRBJ1-3, the CDR3 gives the full variable domain: GAGVSQTPSNKVTEKGKYVELRCDPISGHTALYWYRQSLGQGPEFLIYFQGTGAADDSGLPNDRFFAVRPEGSVSTLKIQRTERGDSAVYLCASSLNGGISGNTIYFGEGSWLTVV.

This rearrangement joins TRBV7-2 to TRBJ1-3; D remains ambiguous. V gave up 6 bases and J gave up 0 bases, with 9 bases separating them. CDR3 length: 14 residues. Per the germline V gene, CDR1 is SGHTA and CDR2 is FQGNSA. The CDR3 DNA reads as TGTGCCAGCAGGGTAGTGGGCTCTGGAAACACCATATATTTT. Protein product: CASRVVGSGNTIYF.

This clone has only one observation. The chain joins TRBV5-5 to TRBJ1-4; no clear D gene. V lost 5 bases and J 12 bases, leaving 17 bases between the germline ends. CDR1 and CDR2 from the germline V gene are SGHKS and YYEKEE (reference sequence). CDR3 length: 13 residues. This CDR3 reads CASSNEVGFQLFF. Written as DNA, the CDR3 is TGTGCCAGCAGTAATGAGGTGGGCTTTCAACTGTTTTTT.

This clone has only one observation. The gene calls are TRBV2 and TRBJ1-2; the D gene is possibly TRBD1 (6 bases). CDR3 length: 14 residues. Trimming shortened V by 10 bases and J by 6 bases, and 21 bases separated the two germline ends. From germline, CDR1 is SNHLY and CDR2 FYNNEI. This chain's CDR3 is CANEKGGDSDGYTF. In DNA, the CDR3 is TGTGCCAACGAGAAGGGGGGGGATTCGGATGGCTACACCTTC.

The chain joins TRBV6-1 to TRBJ1-6; possibly TRBD1 for D (6 bases). This CDR3 has 15 amino acids. Trimming removed 1 base at V and 8 bases at J, with 12 bases between. Germline-derived CDR1 and CDR2 are MNHNS and SASEGT. CDR3 nucleotides: TGTGCCAGCAGTGAAGACGGACAGCGGGATTCACCCCTCCACTTT. It yields the protein CASSEDGQRDSPLHF.

CDR3 in amino acids: CASSLDLGETNTIYF. The CDR3, as DNA: TGCGCCAGCAGCTTGGACCTTGGGGAGACAAACACCATATATTTT. J is TRBJ1-3 and V is TRBV5-1; D is unresolved. CDR3 length equals 15 residues. Germline CDR1 SGHRS, CDR2 YFSETQ. V was clipped by 0 bases and J by 6 bases, with 13 bases between them.

This chain uses TRBV4-3 with TRBJ2-3; TRBD2 matches at 9 bases. The ends lost 4 bases at V and 6 bases at J; junction bases unmatched: 11. This CDR3 spans 16 amino acids. Germline V lookup: CDR1 LGHNA, CDR2 YSLEER. CDR3 region: CASSRGNSGSGDTQYF. CDR3 nucleotides: TGCGCCAGCAGCCGGGGCAATAGCGGGAGTGGGGATACGCAGTATTTT.

The chain employs TRBV19 and TRBJ2-7; a weak D match, TRBD2 (6 bases). The CDR3 totals 15 residues. V lost 4 bases and J 5 bases, leaving 18 bases between the germline ends. Looked up from germline, CDR1 is LNHDA and CDR2 is SQIVND (reference sequence). DNA for the CDR3: TGTGCCAGTAGTAGCATCTCCGGGAGCCGGCACGAGCAGTACTTC. Translation gives CASSSISGSRHEQYF.